Listed here is a single TCR beta chain. Produced via immunoSEQ multiplex PCR; TCRdb's table is partial and in-frame only. The top ten clones hold approximately 1.7% of a sample with some 790,000 clones, over 60% of them seen once. This sample is drawn from a study of shared clonotypes between healthy human individuals. This TCR was sampled from a woman between 25 and 40 years old in good health. The sample taken for sequencing was memory CD4+ T cells sorted from blood. The subset was: CD45RA-negative fraction.

The CDR3 bases are TGTGCCAGCAGACCGTACAGGGATTTCTACGAGCAGTACTTC. Encoded protein: CASRPYRDFYEQYF. The chain employs TRBV27 and TRBJ2-7; D is perhaps TRBD1 (6 bases). Germline V gene data show CDR1 as MNHEY and CDR2 as SMNVEV (reference sequence). Trimming pared 6 bases from V and 3 bases from J, leaving 15 bases between. This CDR3 contains 14 residues.